These T cell receptor beta chains were read from a single sample in a study of blood T cell repertoires in COVID-19. TCRdb's table, derived via immunoSEQ multiplex PCR, lists solely in-frame clones and lacks some. The table lists approximately 220,000 clones, about nine tenths of them singletons. Sequencing input: peripheral blood. Receptors were obtained from a woman aged 50 to 60 with acute or convalescent COVID-19. Each CDR3 is given with its conserved first and last residue. The D gene is left open where the match is weak. Clone size is not always given. Where it is, it says once, few, many or a class for expanded clones.

clone_size: -; j_call: TRBJ1-2; v_call: TRBV11-2; d_call: -; cdr3_nt: TGTGCCAGCAGCCAGGGACATAACTATGGCTACACCTTC; cdr3_aa: CASSQGHNYGYTF
clone_size: -; j_call: TRBJ1-4; v_call: TRBV12-3/TRBV12-4; d_call: -; cdr3_nt: TGTGCCAGCAGTCCCCTCCCAACAGGGAGACTGTTTTTT; cdr3_aa: CASSPLPTGRLFF
clone_size: -; j_call: TRBJ2-3; v_call: TRBV27; d_call: -; cdr3_nt: TGTGCCAGCAGTTCCGGGTCCTTCACAGATACGCAGTATTTT; cdr3_aa: CASSSGSFTDTQYF
clone_size: -; j_call: TRBJ2-3; v_call: TRBV6-1; d_call: -; cdr3_nt: TGTGCCAGCAGTGAAGCCACAGGAGGGGCAGATACGCAGTATTTT; cdr3_aa: CASSEATGGADTQYF
clone_size: -; j_call: TRBJ1-4; v_call: TRBV7-7; d_call: TRBD1; cdr3_nt: TGTGCCAGCAGCCCAGGGACAGGGGGAAATGAAAAACTGTTTTTT; cdr3_aa: CASSPGTGGNEKLFF
clone_size: few; j_call: TRBJ2-7; v_call: TRBV7-2; d_call: TRBD2; cdr3_nt: TGTGCCAGCAGCTTCCCTCTCCTTAGCGGGGGGTTGTCCTACGAGCAGTACTTC; cdr3_aa: CASSFPLLSGGLSYEQYF
clone_size: -; j_call: TRBJ1-3; v_call: TRBV7-6; d_call: -; cdr3_nt: TGTGCCAGCAGCTTAGCAGGTACGGGGGGCAAATTCGGAAACACCATATATTTT; cdr3_aa: CASSLAGTGGKFGNTIYF
clone_size: -; j_call: TRBJ1-3; v_call: TRBV14; d_call: TRBD1; cdr3_nt: TGTGCCAGCAGCCACGTGGGACAGTCCGGAAACACCATATATTTT; cdr3_aa: CASSHVGQSGNTIYF
clone_size: -; j_call: TRBJ2-5; v_call: TRBV27; d_call: TRBD2; cdr3_nt: TGTGCCAGCAGTGTCGACCGTGGGACTAGTGGGTTCCAAGAGACCCAGTACTTC; cdr3_aa: CASSVDRGTSGFQETQYF
clone_size: -; j_call: TRBJ2-7; v_call: TRBV7-3; d_call: -; cdr3_nt: TGTGCCAGCAGCCCGGTAAAAACTAGCATTTACGAGCAGTACTTC; cdr3_aa: CASSPVKTSIYEQYF
clone_size: -; j_call: TRBJ1-3; v_call: TRBV3-1/TRBV3-2; d_call: -; cdr3_nt: TGTGCCAGCAGCCAAGCGGGGTCCGGAAACACCATATATTTT; cdr3_aa: CASSQAGSGNTIYF
clone_size: -; j_call: TRBJ1-2; v_call: TRBV19; d_call: TRBD1; cdr3_nt: TGTGCCAGTAGTATCAGGACAGGGGCACATTACGGCTACACCTTC; cdr3_aa: CASSIRTGAHYGYTF
clone_size: -; j_call: TRBJ1-6; v_call: TRBV19; d_call: TRBD1; cdr3_nt: TGTGCCAGTAGTATGGGGACAGCGGCTGAGAGCTCCTATAATTCACCCCTCCACTTT; cdr3_aa: CASSMGTAAESSYNSPLHF
clone_size: once; j_call: TRBJ2-1; v_call: TRBV6-5; d_call: -; cdr3_nt: TGTGCCAGCAGTCGGGACTTACGGGAGCAGTTCTTC; cdr3_aa: CASSRDLREQFF
clone_size: -; j_call: TRBJ2-7; v_call: TRBV29-1; d_call: TRBD2; cdr3_nt: TGCAGCGTTGCTGTGCAGCGGGGGACCTACGAGCAGTACTTC; cdr3_aa: CSVAVQRGTYEQYF
clone_size: -; j_call: TRBJ1-3; v_call: TRBV5-6; d_call: -; cdr3_nt: TGTGCCAGCATCAAGAACGGGGGGGAAAACACCATATATTTT; cdr3_aa: CASIKNGGENTIYF
clone_size: -; j_call: TRBJ1-4; v_call: TRBV19; d_call: TRBD1; cdr3_nt: TGTGCCAGTAGTATGGTACAGGGGCCTGAAAAACTGTTTTTT; cdr3_aa: CASSMVQGPEKLFF
clone_size: -; j_call: TRBJ1-1; v_call: TRBV18; d_call: TRBD1; cdr3_nt: TGTGCCAGCTCACAATCAGCAGGGGGGCCCACTGAAGCTTTCTTT; cdr3_aa: CASSQSAGGPTEAFF
clone_size: -; j_call: TRBJ2-1; v_call: TRBV7-3; d_call: TRBD1; cdr3_nt: TGTGCCAGCAGCCTAGGACAGGGGAGCTACAATGAGCAGTTCTTC; cdr3_aa: CASSLGQGSYNEQFF
clone_size: -; j_call: TRBJ2-2; v_call: TRBV5-1; d_call: TRBD1; cdr3_nt: TGCGCCAGCAGCGGCCCCGGGACAGGGAACACCGGGGAGCTGTTTTTT; cdr3_aa: CASSGPGTGNTGELFF
clone_size: -; j_call: TRBJ2-5; v_call: TRBV11-3; d_call: TRBD1; cdr3_nt: TGTGCCAGCAGCGTAGGACAGGGGCCCCAAGAGAACCAGTACTTC; cdr3_aa: CASSVGQGPQENQYF
clone_size: once; j_call: TRBJ1-5; v_call: TRBV28; d_call: TRBD1; cdr3_nt: TGTGCCAGCATAGGACAGGGGGCGGGCAATCAGCCCCAGCATTTT; cdr3_aa: CASIGQGAGNQPQHF
clone_size: -; j_call: TRBJ1-3; v_call: TRBV10-3; d_call: TRBD1; cdr3_nt: TGTGCCATCAGTGAGCGACAGGGATCTGGAAACACCATATATTTT; cdr3_aa: CAISERQGSGNTIYF
clone_size: -; j_call: TRBJ1-2; v_call: TRBV20-1; d_call: -; cdr3_nt: TGCAGTGCTAGTCTTCCAGGGGTGGTCCCCTATGGCTACACCTTC; cdr3_aa: CSASLPGVVPYGYTF
clone_size: -; j_call: TRBJ1-2; v_call: TRBV20-1; d_call: -; cdr3_nt: TGCAGTGCTAGAGTGGCCTTTGGCTACACCTTC; cdr3_aa: CSARVAFGYTF
clone_size: -; j_call: TRBJ1-3; v_call: TRBV23-1; d_call: -; cdr3_nt: TGCGCCAGCAGTCAATCGAAGGAGACCTCTGGAAACACCATATATTTT; cdr3_aa: CASSQSKETSGNTIYF
clone_size: -; j_call: TRBJ2-1; v_call: TRBV6-5; d_call: -; cdr3_nt: TGTGCCAGCAGTTACCAGGGTAGCGGCTACAATGAGCAGTTCTTC; cdr3_aa: CASSYQGSGYNEQFF
clone_size: -; j_call: TRBJ1-2; v_call: TRBV6-1; d_call: -; cdr3_nt: TGTGCCAGCAGTGAAGAGACAGTCTATGGCTACACCTTC; cdr3_aa: CASSEETVYGYTF
clone_size: -; j_call: TRBJ2-3; v_call: TRBV7-9; d_call: -; cdr3_nt: TGTGCCAGCAGCCTCCGTCCCCGGTCTGGCACAGATACGCAGTATTTT; cdr3_aa: CASSLRPRSGTDTQYF
clone_size: -; j_call: TRBJ2-7; v_call: TRBV11-3; d_call: -; cdr3_nt: TGTGCCAGCAGCTCCTACTCCGGGTCCTCCTACGAGCAGTACTTC; cdr3_aa: CASSSYSGSSYEQYF
clone_size: once; j_call: TRBJ2-1; v_call: TRBV2; d_call: -; cdr3_nt: TGTGCCAGCAGTCAGCGGACCAATGAGCAGTTCTTC; cdr3_aa: CASSQRTNEQFF
clone_size: -; j_call: TRBJ1-2; v_call: TRBV30; d_call: -; cdr3_nt: TGTGCCTGGAGTGTGTCGGTTGATGGCTACACCTTC; cdr3_aa: CAWSVSVDGYTF
clone_size: -; j_call: TRBJ1-2; v_call: TRBV3-1/TRBV3-2; d_call: -; cdr3_nt: TGTGCCAGCAGCCAAGATAACCCGACGACAGTGAACTATGGCTACACCTTC; cdr3_aa: CASSQDNPTTVNYGYTF
clone_size: -; j_call: TRBJ2-2; v_call: TRBV11-2; d_call: -; cdr3_nt: TGTGCCAGCAGCTTAGGCGGGGCTACCGGGGAGCTGTTTTTT; cdr3_aa: CASSLGGATGELFF
clone_size: -; j_call: TRBJ2-5; v_call: TRBV9; d_call: -; cdr3_nt: TGTGCCAGCAGCACCTATCCCGGGGATGGGAACCAAGAGACCCAGTACTTC; cdr3_aa: CASSTYPGDGNQETQYF
clone_size: -; j_call: TRBJ1-2; v_call: TRBV11-3; d_call: -; cdr3_nt: TGTGCCAGCAGCTTAGATCAGGGAGGTCGCTATGGCTACACCTTC; cdr3_aa: CASSLDQGGRYGYTF
clone_size: -; j_call: TRBJ2-7; v_call: TRBV6-2/TRBV6-3; d_call: -; cdr3_nt: TGTGCCAGCAGTTACTCAGGGCTAGCCGAGACCTACGAGCAGTACTTC; cdr3_aa: CASSYSGLAETYEQYF
clone_size: few; j_call: TRBJ1-6; v_call: TRBV6-6; d_call: TRBD1; cdr3_nt: TGTGCCAGCACCGGGACAGGGATCTCACCCCTCCACTTT; cdr3_aa: CASTGTGISPLHF
clone_size: -; j_call: TRBJ2-3; v_call: TRBV6-5; d_call: -; cdr3_nt: TGTGCCAGCAGTCCTACTCGAGCAGATACGCAGTATTTT; cdr3_aa: CASSPTRADTQYF
clone_size: -; j_call: TRBJ1-6; v_call: TRBV30; d_call: TRBD1; cdr3_nt: TGTGCCTGGAGTGTGTCCAGGGGGCGTAATTCACCCCTCCACTTT; cdr3_aa: CAWSVSRGRNSPLHF
clone_size: -; j_call: TRBJ2-2; v_call: TRBV7-9; d_call: -; cdr3_nt: TGTGCCAGCAGCCTAGGGCCTGCACCACCCGGGGAGCTGTTTTTT; cdr3_aa: CASSLGPAPPGELFF
clone_size: -; j_call: TRBJ1-2; v_call: TRBV9; d_call: TRBD1; cdr3_nt: TGTGCCAGCAGCGCCGGACAGGGGGCCTTCTATGGCTACACCTTC; cdr3_aa: CASSAGQGAFYGYTF
clone_size: -; j_call: TRBJ2-7; v_call: TRBV6-2/TRBV6-3; d_call: -; cdr3_nt: TGTGCCAGCAGTTACAGCAGGGACTACGAGCAGTACTTC; cdr3_aa: CASSYSRDYEQYF
clone_size: -; j_call: TRBJ1-2; v_call: TRBV30; d_call: -; cdr3_nt: TGTGCCTGGGCCCTTCCCGATTACAACTATGGCCACACCTTC; cdr3_aa: CAWALPDYNYGHTF
clone_size: -; j_call: TRBJ2-2; v_call: TRBV5-8; d_call: -; cdr3_nt: TGTGCCAGCAGCTTGGGGGCAGCCTACACCGGGGAGCTGTTTTTT; cdr3_aa: CASSLGAAYTGELFF
clone_size: -; j_call: TRBJ2-2; v_call: TRBV5-5; d_call: -; cdr3_nt: TGTGCCAGCAGAATCACGACGGGCACCGGGGAGCTGTTTTTT; cdr3_aa: CASRITTGTGELFF
clone_size: -; j_call: TRBJ1-2; v_call: TRBV18; d_call: TRBD1; cdr3_nt: TGTGCCAGCTCACCGGGACAGGGTAACTATGGCTACACCTTC; cdr3_aa: CASSPGQGNYGYTF